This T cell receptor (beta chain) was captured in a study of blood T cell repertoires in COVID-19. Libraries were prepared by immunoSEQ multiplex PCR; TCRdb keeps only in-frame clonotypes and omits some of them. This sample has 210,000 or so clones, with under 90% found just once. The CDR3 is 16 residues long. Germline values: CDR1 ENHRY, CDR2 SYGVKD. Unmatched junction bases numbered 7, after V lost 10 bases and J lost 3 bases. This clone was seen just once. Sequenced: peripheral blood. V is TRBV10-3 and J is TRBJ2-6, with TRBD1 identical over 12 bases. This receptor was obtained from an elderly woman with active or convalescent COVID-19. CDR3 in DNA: TGTGCCACCGCGGGACAGGGGGCTCTTGGGGCCAACGTCCTGACTTTC. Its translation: CATAGQGALGANVLTF.